This T cell receptor beta chain was found in a study of blood T cell repertoires in COVID-19. The table came from immunoSEQ multiplex PCR; TCRdb's copy has only in-frame clones and leaves some out. The profile covers fewer than 180,000 clones, with 86% appearing a single time and around 3.5% taken by the ten largest. Sample: peripheral blood. The clonotype was recovered from a man aged 65-85 years with acute or convalescent COVID-19.

The CDR3 here is CASSETGPKETQYF. The CDR3, as DNA: TGCGCCAGCAGTGAGACAGGGCCGAAAGAGACCCAGTACTTC. The chain is built from TRBV10-2 and TRBJ2-5; maybe TRBD1 (6 bases). Per the germline V gene, CDR1 is WSHSY and CDR2 is SAAADI. Between the trimmed V and J ends, which lost 2 bases and 3 bases, there was a span of 10 bases. The CDR3 has 14 amino acids.